This TCR beta chain was retrieved from a study of regulatory T cells in long-lasting Graves disease. This CDR3 has 12 residues. Germline assignment: CDR1 WSHSY and CDR2 SAAADI. Study results and caveats: The analysis examined peripheral blood only and excluded thyroid tissue.

HTBI primers from iRepertoire and Arm-PCR of CDR3 regions yielded the TCR beta libraries. TCRdb itself ran the multiplex PCR reads through MiXCR, one entry per CDR3 protein. The sample has 450,000 to 500,000 distinct CDR3 sequences, roughly 16% seen once. In this sample, this clonotype turned up many times. Its specificity is unknown. One end of the junction varies from germline; a read error may be responsible. Time point denoted: newly diagnosed GD, antithyroid drugs for less than 3 months. From RNA extracted from PBMCs, the TCR library was made. The data were also submitted as part of a second study, on T cells in Graves' hyperthyroidism and ophthalmopathy. As that study records: No progression to ophthalmopathy during 18 months of follow-up defined stable disease. A first-round RT-PCR of the TCR CDR3 used the HTBI primer set.

The V and J genes are TRBV10-2 and TRBJ2-4; the D gene is possibly TRBD2 (5 bases). The specimen comprised peripheral blood mononuclear cells (PBMCs), sampled at new diagnosis, from a patient treated with antithyroid drugs. The source is a man aged 40-49 years with Graves disease. The CDR3 DNA reads as TGCGCCAGCGGTGAGGGTAAAAACATTCAGTACTTC. Protein sequence: CASGEGKNIQYF.